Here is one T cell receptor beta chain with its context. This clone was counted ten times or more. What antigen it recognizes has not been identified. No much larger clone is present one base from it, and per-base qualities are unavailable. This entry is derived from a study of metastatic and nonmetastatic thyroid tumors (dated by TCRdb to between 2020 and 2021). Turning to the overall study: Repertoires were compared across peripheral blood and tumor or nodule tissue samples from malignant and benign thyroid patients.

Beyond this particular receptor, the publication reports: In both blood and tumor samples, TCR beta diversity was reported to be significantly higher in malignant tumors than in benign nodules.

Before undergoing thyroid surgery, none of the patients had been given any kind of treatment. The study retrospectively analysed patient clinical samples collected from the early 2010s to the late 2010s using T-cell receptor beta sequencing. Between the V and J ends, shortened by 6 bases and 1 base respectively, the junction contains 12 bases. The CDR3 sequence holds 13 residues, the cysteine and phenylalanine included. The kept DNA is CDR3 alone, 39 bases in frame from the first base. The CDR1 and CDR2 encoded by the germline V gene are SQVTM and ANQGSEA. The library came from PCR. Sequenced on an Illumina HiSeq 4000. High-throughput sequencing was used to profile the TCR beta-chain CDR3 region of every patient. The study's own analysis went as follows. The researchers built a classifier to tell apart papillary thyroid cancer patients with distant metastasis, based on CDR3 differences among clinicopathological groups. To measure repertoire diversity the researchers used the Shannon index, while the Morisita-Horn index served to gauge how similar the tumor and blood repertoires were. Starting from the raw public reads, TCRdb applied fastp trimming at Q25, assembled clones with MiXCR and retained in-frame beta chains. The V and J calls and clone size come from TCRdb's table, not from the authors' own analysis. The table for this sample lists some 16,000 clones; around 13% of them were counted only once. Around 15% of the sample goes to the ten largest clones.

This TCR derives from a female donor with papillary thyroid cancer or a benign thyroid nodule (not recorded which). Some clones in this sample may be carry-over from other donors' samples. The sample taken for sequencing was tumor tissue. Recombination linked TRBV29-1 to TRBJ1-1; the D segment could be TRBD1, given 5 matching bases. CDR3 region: CSVVTDPNTEAFF. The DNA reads TGCAGCGTCGTGACAGACCCGAACACTGAAGCTTTCTTT.